This T cell receptor beta chain was captured by sequencing in a study of cytomegalovirus exposure and HLA in healthy donors. Overall study findings and caveats: Apart from CMV serostatus, no immune exposure information was available.

The CDR3 length is 19 residues. The germline CDR1 and CDR2 sequences are SGHVS and FQNEAQ. The V gene lost 0 bases and the J gene lost 1 base, with 21 bases spanning the gap. In the PCR, 60 Vbeta and 13 Jbeta primers were used. Clones were read by immunoSEQ multiplex PCR, and TCRdb kept only the in-frame ones, dropping some. This table holds roughly 130,000 clones, 81% found once. Donors consisted of healthy bone marrow donors. Note on this clone: Its target is not known.

The clonotype was recovered from a man aged 18 to 35 in good health and CMV-seronegative. Sample: PBMCs. The V and J genes are TRBV7-8 and TRBJ1-1, with D tentatively TRBD1 (5 bases). CDR3 bases: TGTGCCAGCAGCTTAGCTCGTTTGCGTTTAGACAGTAAGAACACTGAAGCTTTCTTT. This codes for CASSLARLRLDSKNTEAFF.